This T cell receptor (beta chain) came from a study of T cell repertoires in cytomegalovirus infection (dated by TCRdb to the late 2010s). As for the study more broadly: Donor HLA type was relevant to the analysis, as public TCR beta signatures indicated carriage of CMV infection together with the matching HLA type.

The sequencer listed for this sample is Illumina HiSeq 1500. The public sequencing data were trimmed at Q25 with fastp and processed into clonotypes with MiXCR by TCRdb, which kept only in-frame beta chains. Every entry covers one CDR3 protein and lists the most common genes and DNA from its rows. This sample is represented by roughly 230,000 distinct CDR3 sequences; around 15% of them were singletons. The ten largest clones represent roughly 50% of the sample. In regard to this clonotype: Its antigen specificity is not known. No much larger clone exists at a distance of one base, and base qualities are not known.

Study-level results and caveats: The ex vivo response was dominated by HLA-C-restricted CMV-specific TCR beta clonotypes, which also provided the single most frequent clonotype in two of eight donors. Carriers of CMV infection plus the relevant HLA type were discriminated by the cumulative frequency of public TCR beta family members in the study cohort and in an independent roughly 350-donor cohort.

Taken from the germline V gene (reference sequence), the CDR1 and CDR2 loops are MNHEY and SMNVEV. The CDR3 covers 15 residues, taking in both the cysteine and the phenylalanine. Of all the DNA, just the CDR3 is kept, 45 bases in frame from base 1. Cut back by 6 bases and 4 bases, the V and J ends lie 16 bases apart. The sample comprised CD8+ T cells from PBMCs. This receptor was obtained from a human donor in good health (CMV status not recorded). Some clones in this sample may be carry-over from other donors' samples. This receptor chain uses TRBV27 and TRBJ2-1, with a tentative D gene TRBD1 over 5 matching bases. The CDR3 amino acid sequence is: CASSPTVDSYNEQFF. The bases are TGTGCCAGCAGCCCGACAGTCGACTCTTACAATGAGCAGTTCTTC.